This TCR beta chain comes out of a study of blood T cells in healthy people across ages. A remark on this clonotype: The antigen is not known.

Overall study findings and caveats: Donors of long life had a larger count of naive CD4+ cells and greater diversity than aged donors.

Combining a sample-barcoded 5' primer with a J-beta primer mix, a second PCR ran for about 7 to 11 cycles. One entry per CDR3 protein results from TCRdb running MiXCR on the 5' RACE reads. The sample includes about 970,000 distinct CDR3 sequences, 51% seen only once; the top ten take 20% to 25%. V shed 5 bases and J 4 bases; nucleotides not matched to a gene: 5. The CDR3 has 14 amino acids. The sequence derives from a woman aged 60-75 years in good health. Sequencing was done on a sample of blood. The chain is built from TRBV12-3 or TRBV12-4 and TRBJ2-5, with TRBD1 matching over 9 bases. The CDR3 nucleotides read TGTGCCAGCAGTGCCAGACAGGGGGTAGAGACCCAGTACTTC. Translated, it gives CASSARQGVETQYF.